The 7 T cell receptor beta chains below were found in one sample sequenced in a study of blood T cell repertoires in COVID-19. TCRdb's copy holds only in-frame clones and misses some; the assay was immunoSEQ multiplex PCR. The profile covers approximately 360,000 clones, with around 92% appearing a single time and 0.95% to 1.5% taken by the ten largest. The sequenced sample consisted of peripheral blood. The receptor set was obtained from a man between 40 and 49 years old with acute or convalescent COVID-19.

This clone was detected only once. The J gene is TRBJ2-3, the V gene TRBV7-2; TRBD2 agrees at 14 bases. Germline CDR1 is SGHTA and CDR2 is FQGNSA. The CDR3 length is 17 residues. V shed 1 base and J 3 bases; nucleotides not matched to a gene: 3. The CDR3 DNA reads TGTGCCAGCAGCTTAGTTGGGACTAGCGGGGGAACAGATACGCAGTATTTT. Translated, it gives CASSLVGTSGGTDTQYF.

The chain recombines TRBV30 with TRBJ1-5, with a weak D call TRBD1 (6 bases). V lost 7 bases, J lost 0 bases, and 22 bases lay in between. The CDR3 is 17 residues long. Germline assignment: CDR1 GTSNPN and CDR2 SVGIG (reference sequence). In DNA form, the CDR3 reads TGTGCCTCAACAGGGACGCCCTCTGACTATAGCAATCAGCCCCAGCATTTT. It codes for CASTGTPSDYSNQPQHF.

The J gene is TRBJ1-5, the V gene TRBV28; the D gene is possibly TRBD1 (6 bases). V dropped 2 bases and J dropped 6 bases, with 20 bases sitting between them. Germline V lookup: CDR1 MDHEN, CDR2 SYDVKM. The CDR3 runs to 17 residues. In nucleotides, the CDR3 is TGTGCCAGCAGTTTAAGGGGGGGGCAGGGGATTTTTCAGCCCCAGCATTTT. Residues: CASSLRGGQGIFQPQHF.

The gene calls are TRBV9 and TRBJ2-1; maybe TRBD2 (6 bases). Germline V gene lookup returns CDR1 SGDLS and CDR2 YYNGEE. CDR3 length equals 15 residues. The V gene lost 0 bases and the J gene lost 4 bases, with 11 bases spanning the gap. CDR3 sequence (DNA): TGTGCCAGCAGCGTAGCAGGACTAAAATACAATGAGCAGTTCTTC. Its protein product is CASSVAGLKYNEQFF.

J is TRBJ1-5 and V is TRBV19, with D uncertain. Deletions cut 0 bases from V and 10 bases from J, with 10 bases between. Germline values: CDR1 LNHDA, CDR2 SQIVND (reference sequence). This CDR3 region has 13 residues. The CDR3 DNA follows: TGTGCCAGTAGTATAGATCTACCCACCCCCCAGCATTTT. Its translation is CASSIDLPTPQHF.

The gene calls are TRBV19 and TRBJ1-1; D unclear. Deletions cut 5 bases from V and 0 bases from J, with 13 bases between. CDR3 length: 15 amino acids. Germline CDR1 and CDR2: LNHDA and SQIVND (reference sequence). In DNA, the CDR3 is TGTGCCAGTAGTTGGGCAGCACTCATGAACACTGAAGCTTTCTTT. It specifies CASSWAALMNTEAFF.

In this sample, this clone turned up a few times. J is TRBJ2-1 and V is TRBV7-2; 7 positions match TRBD2. There are 14 residues in the CDR3. Germline V gives CDR1 SGHTA, CDR2 FQGNSA. The J segment lost 8 bases and the V segment lost 0 bases, leaving 4 bases of the junction unmatched. The CDR3 loop is CASSLAMGGDEQFF. The CDR3 DNA follows: TGTGCCAGCAGCTTAGCGATGGGGGGGGATGAGCAGTTCTTC. Drawing the rest from reference TRBV7-2 and TRBJ2-1, the complete variable domain is GAGVSQSPSNKVTEKGKDVELRCDPISGHTALYWYRQSLGQGLEFLIYFQGNSAPDKSGLPSDRFSAERTGGSVSTLTIQRTQQEDSAVYLCASSLAMGGDEQFFGPGTRLTVL.